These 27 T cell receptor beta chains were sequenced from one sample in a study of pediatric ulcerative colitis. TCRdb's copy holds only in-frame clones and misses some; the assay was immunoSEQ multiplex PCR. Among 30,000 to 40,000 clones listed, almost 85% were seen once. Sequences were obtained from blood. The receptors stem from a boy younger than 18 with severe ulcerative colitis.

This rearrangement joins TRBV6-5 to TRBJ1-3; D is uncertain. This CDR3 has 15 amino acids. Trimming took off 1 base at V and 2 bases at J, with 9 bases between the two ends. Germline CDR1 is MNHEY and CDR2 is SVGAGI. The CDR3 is CASSYFSGAGNTIYF. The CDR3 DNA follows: TGTGCCAGCAGTTACTTCTCCGGGGCTGGAAACACCATATATTTT.

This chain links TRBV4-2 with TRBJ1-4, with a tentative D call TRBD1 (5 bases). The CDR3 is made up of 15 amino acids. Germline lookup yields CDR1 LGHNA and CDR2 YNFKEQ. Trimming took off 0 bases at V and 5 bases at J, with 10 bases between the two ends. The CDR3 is CASSQDEGRNEKLFF. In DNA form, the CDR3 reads TGTGCCAGCAGCCAAGATGAGGGGAGGAATGAAAAACTGTTTTTT.

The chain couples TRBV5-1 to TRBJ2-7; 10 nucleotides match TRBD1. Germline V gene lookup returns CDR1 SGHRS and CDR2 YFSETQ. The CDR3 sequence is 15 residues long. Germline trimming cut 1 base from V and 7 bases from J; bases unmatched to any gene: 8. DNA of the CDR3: TGCGCCAGCAGCTTGTGGGACAGGGGAATTGGGGAGCAGTACTTC. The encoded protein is CASSLWDRGIGEQYF. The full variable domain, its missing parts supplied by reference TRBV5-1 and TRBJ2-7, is KAGVTQTPRYLIKTRGQQVTLSCSPISGHRSVSWYQQTPGQGLQFLFEYFSETQRNKGNFPGRFSGRQFSNSRSEMNVSTLELGDSALYLCASSLWDRGIGEQYFGPGTRLTVT.

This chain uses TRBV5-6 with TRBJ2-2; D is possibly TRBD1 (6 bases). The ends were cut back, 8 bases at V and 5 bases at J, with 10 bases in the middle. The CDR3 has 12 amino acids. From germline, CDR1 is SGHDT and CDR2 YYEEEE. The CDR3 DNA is TGTGCCAGTTCCACAGGGACCGGGGAGCTGTTTTTT. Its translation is CASSTGTGELFF.

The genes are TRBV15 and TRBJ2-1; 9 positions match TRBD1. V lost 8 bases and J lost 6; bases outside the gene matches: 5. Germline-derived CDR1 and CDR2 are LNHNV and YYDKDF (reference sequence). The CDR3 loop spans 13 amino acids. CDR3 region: CATLTGQGNEQFF. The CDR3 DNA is TGTGCCACCCTAACGGGACAGGGCAATGAGCAGTTCTTC.

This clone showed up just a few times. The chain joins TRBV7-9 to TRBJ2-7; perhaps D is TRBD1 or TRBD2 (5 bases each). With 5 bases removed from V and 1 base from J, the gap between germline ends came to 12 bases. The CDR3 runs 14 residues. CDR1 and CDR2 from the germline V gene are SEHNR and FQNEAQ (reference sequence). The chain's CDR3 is CASSLWDGSYEQYF. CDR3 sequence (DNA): TGTGCCAGCAGCCTTTGGGACGGTTCCTACGAGCAGTACTTC. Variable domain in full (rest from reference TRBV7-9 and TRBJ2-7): DTGVSQNPRHKITKRGQNVTFRCDPISEHNRLYWYRQTLGQGPEFLTYFQNEAQLEKSRLLSDRFSAERPKGSFSTLEIQRTEQGDSAMYLCASSLWDGSYEQYFGPGTRLTVT.

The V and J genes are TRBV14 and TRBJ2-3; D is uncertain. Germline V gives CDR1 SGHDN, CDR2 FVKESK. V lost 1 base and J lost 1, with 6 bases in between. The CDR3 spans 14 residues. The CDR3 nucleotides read TGTGCCAGCAGCCAAGTCACAGGCACAGATACGCAGTATTTT. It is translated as CASSQVTGTDTQYF. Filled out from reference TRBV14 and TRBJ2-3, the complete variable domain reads EAGVTQFPSHSVIEKGQTVTLRCDPISGHDNLYWYRRVMGKEIKFLLHFVKESKQDESGMPNNRFLAERTGGTYSTLKVQPAELEDSGVYFCASSQVTGTDTQYFGPGTRLTVL.

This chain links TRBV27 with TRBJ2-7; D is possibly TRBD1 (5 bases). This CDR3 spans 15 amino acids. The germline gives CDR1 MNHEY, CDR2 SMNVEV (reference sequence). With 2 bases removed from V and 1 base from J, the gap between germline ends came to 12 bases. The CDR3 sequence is CASSLAGLPSYEQYF. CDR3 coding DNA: TGTGCCAGCAGTTTAGCAGGGCTTCCGTCCTACGAGCAGTACTTC.

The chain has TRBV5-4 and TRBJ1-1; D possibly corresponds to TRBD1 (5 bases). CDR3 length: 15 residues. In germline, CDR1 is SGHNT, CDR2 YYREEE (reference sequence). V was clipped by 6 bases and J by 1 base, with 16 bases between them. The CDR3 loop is CASIPDPDRNTEAFF. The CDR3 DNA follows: TGTGCCAGCATCCCTGACCCCGACAGGAACACTGAAGCTTTCTTT.

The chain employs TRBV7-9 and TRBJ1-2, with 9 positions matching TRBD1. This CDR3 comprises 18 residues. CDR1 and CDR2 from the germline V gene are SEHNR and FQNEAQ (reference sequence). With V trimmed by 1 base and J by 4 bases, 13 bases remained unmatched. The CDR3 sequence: CASSLGTSPGTGIYGYTF. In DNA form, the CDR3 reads TGTGCCAGCAGCTTAGGGACCAGTCCCGGGACAGGGATCTATGGCTACACCTTC. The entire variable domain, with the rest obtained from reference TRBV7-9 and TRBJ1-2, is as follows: DTGVSQNPRHKITKRGQNVTFRCDPISEHNRLYWYRQTLGQGPEFLTYFQNEAQLEKSRLLSDRFSAERPKGSFSTLEIQRTEQGDSAMYLCASSLGTSPGTGIYGYTFGSGTRLTVV.

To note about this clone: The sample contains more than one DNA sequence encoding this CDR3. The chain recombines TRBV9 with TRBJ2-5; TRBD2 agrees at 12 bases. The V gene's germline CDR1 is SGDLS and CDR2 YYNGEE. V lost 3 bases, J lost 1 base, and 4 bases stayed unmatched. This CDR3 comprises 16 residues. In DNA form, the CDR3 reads TGTGCCAGCAGCGGAACTAGCGGGGGGTCCCAAGAGACCCAGTACTTC. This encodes CASSGTSGGSQETQYF.

The CDR3 sequence: CASSPEGGLGEKLFF. As DNA, the CDR3 is TGTGCCAGCTCCCCCGAGGGGGGATTGGGCGAAAAACTGTTTTTT. The chain employs TRBV27 and TRBJ1-4, with D tentatively TRBD1 (6 bases). From germline, CDR1 is MNHEY and CDR2 SMNVEV (reference sequence). The CDR3 runs 15 residues. V gave up 8 bases and J gave up 8 bases, with 21 bases separating them. The full variable domain, in which reference TRBV27 and TRBJ1-4 provide the parts outside the CDR3, is EAQVTQNPRYLITVTGKKLTVTCSQNMNHEYMSWYRQDPGLGLRQIYYSMNVEVTDKGDVPEGYKVSRKEKRNFPLILESPSPNQTSLYFCASSPEGGLGEKLFFGSGTQLSVL.

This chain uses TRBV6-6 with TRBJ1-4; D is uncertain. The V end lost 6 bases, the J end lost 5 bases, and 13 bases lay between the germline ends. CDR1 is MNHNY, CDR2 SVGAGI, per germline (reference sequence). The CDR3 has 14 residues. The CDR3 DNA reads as TGTGCCAGCAGCACCCTTGACATGAATGAAAAACTGTTTTTT. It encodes CASSTLDMNEKLFF.

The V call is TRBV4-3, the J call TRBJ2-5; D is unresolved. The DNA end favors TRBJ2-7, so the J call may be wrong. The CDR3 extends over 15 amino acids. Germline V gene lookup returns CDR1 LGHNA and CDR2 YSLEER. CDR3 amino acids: CASSQEVGFSYEQYF. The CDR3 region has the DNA TGCGCCAGCAGCCAAGAGGTGGGTTTCTCCTACGAGCAGTACTTC.

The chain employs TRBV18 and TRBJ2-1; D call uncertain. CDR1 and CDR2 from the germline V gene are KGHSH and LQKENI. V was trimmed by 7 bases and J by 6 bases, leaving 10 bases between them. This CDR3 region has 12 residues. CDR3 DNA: TGTGCCAGCTGTACGAAATGCAATGAGCAGTTCTTC. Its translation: CASCTKCNEQFF.

The CDR3 spells CASSEGTSGPGDGYTF. Written as DNA, the CDR3 is TGTGCCAGCAGCGAAGGGACATCCGGGCCCGGGGATGGCTACACCTTC. The chain couples TRBV7-9 to TRBJ1-2, with TRBD1 as a possible D gene (6 bases). Germline V lookup: CDR1 SEHNR, CDR2 FQNEAQ (reference sequence). The CDR3 runs to 16 residues. V was shortened by 5 bases and J by 6 bases, with 22 bases between the two germline ends.

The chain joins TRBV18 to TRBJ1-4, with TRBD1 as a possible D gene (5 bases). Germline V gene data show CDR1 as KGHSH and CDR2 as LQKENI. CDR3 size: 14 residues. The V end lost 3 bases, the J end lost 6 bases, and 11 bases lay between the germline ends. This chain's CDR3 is CASSPDGTYEKLFF. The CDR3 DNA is TGTGCCAGCTCACCGGACGGGACTTATGAAAAACTGTTTTTT. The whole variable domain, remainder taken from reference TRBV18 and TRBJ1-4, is NAGVMQNPRHLVRRRGQEARLRCSPMKGHSHVYWYRQLPEEGLKFMVYLQKENIIDESGMPKERFSAEFPKEGPSILRIQQVVRGDSAAYFCASSPDGTYEKLFFGSGTQLSVL.

The CDR3 DNA sequence: TGTGCCAGCTCACCACCTGATCCTAACGAGGGCGTTAGGGGGGGCTACACCTTC. Protein product: CASSPPDPNEGVRGGYTF. The chain has TRBV18 and TRBJ1-2; the D gene is possibly TRBD1 (6 bases). Germline CDR1 is KGHSH and CDR2 is LQKENI. There are 18 residues in the CDR3. V lost 0 bases and J lost 8, with 25 bases in between. Drawing the rest from reference TRBV18 and TRBJ1-2, the complete variable domain is NAGVMQNPRHLVRRRGQEARLRCSPMKGHSHVYWYRQLPEEGLKFMVYLQKENIIDESGMPKERFSAEFPKEGPSILRIQQVVRGDSAAYFCASSPPDPNEGVRGGYTFGSGTRLTVV.

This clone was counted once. The CDR3 reads CASEWGPNTGELFF. The CDR3 DNA reads TGTGCCAGCGAGTGGGGGCCCAACACCGGGGAGCTGTTTTTT. The J gene is TRBJ2-2, the V gene TRBV6-1, with D perhaps TRBD1 (6 bases). Trimming cost V 8 bases and J 2 bases, with 12 bases left between them. CDR3 size: 14 residues. Germline V gene sequence: CDR1 MNHNS, CDR2 SASEGT.

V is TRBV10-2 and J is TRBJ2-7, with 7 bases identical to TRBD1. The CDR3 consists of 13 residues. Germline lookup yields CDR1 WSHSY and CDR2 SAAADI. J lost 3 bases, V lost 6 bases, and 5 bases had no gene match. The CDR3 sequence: CASRGTADYEQYF. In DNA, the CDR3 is TGCGCCAGCAGGGGGACAGCAGACTACGAGCAGTACTTC.

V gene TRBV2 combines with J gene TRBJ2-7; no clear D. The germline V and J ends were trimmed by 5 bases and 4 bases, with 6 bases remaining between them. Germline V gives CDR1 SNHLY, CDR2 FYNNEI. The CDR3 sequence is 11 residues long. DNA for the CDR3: TGTGCCAGCAGTTCCTCATACGAGCAGTACTTC. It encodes CASSSSYEQYF.

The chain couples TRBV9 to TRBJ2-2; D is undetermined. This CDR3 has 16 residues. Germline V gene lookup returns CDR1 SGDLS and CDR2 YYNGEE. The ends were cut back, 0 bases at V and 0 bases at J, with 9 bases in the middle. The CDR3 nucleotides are TGTGCCAGCAGCGTAGGTCGACACTCGAACACCGGGGAGCTGTTTTTT. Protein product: CASSVGRHSNTGELFF.

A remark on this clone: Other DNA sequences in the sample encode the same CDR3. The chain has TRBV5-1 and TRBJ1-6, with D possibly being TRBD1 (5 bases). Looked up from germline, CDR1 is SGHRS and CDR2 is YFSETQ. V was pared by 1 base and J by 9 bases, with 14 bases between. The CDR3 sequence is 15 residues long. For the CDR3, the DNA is TGCGCCAGCAGCTTGAAAGGGCAGGGAGGTTCACCCCTCCACTTT. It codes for CASSLKGQGGSPLHF.

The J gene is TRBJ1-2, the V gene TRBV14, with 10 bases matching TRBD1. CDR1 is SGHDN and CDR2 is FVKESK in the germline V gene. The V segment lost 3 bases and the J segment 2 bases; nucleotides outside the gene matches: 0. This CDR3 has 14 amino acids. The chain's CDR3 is CASSQDRGNYGYTF. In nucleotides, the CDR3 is TGTGCCAGCAGCCAGGACAGGGGGAACTATGGCTACACCTTC.

CDR3 nucleotides: TGTGCCAGCAGCTTATGGACCATGAACACTGAAGCTTTCTTT. Protein product: CASSLWTMNTEAFF. The genes are TRBV5-4 and TRBJ1-1; D unresolved. Germline V CDR1 and CDR2: SGHNT, YYREEE (reference sequence). Trimming cost V 2 bases and J 0 bases, with 8 bases left between them. CDR3 size: 14 residues.

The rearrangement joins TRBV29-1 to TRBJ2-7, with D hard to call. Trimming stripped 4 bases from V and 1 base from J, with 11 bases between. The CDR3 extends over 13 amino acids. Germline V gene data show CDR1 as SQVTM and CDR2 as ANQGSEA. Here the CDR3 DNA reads TGCAGCGTTGGCACTAAATATTCCTACGAGCAGTACTTC. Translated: CSVGTKYSYEQYF.

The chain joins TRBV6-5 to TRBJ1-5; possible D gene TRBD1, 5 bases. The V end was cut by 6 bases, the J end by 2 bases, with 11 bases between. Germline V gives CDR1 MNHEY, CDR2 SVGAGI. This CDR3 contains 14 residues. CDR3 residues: CASSHGHGNQPQHF. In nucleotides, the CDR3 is TGTGCCAGCAGCCACGGACATGGCAATCAGCCCCAGCATTTT.